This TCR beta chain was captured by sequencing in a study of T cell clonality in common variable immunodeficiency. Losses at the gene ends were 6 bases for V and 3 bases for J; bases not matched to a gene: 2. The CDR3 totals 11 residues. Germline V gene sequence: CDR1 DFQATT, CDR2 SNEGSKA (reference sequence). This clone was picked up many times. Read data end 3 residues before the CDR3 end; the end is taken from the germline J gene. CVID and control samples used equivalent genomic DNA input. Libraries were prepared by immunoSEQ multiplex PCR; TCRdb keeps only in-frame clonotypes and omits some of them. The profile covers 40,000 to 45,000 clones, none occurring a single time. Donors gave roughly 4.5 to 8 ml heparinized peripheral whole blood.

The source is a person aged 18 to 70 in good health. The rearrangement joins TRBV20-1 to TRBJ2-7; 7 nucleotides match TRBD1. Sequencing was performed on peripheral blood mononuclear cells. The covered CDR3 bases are TGCAGTGCCTGGACAGGCTACGAG. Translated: CSAWTGYE. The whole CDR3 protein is CSAWTGYEQYF.